The rows below give T cell receptor beta chains drawn from one sample of a study of T cells in Graves' hyperthyroidism and ophthalmopathy. Using its own MiXCR run on the multiplex PCR reads, TCRdb lists one record per CDR3 protein. Altogether about 360,000 distinct CDR3 sequences are present, about 14% being singletons, with the ten largest covering under 25%. The sample comprised blood. The receptors were gathered from a man aged 25-45 years with Graves' hyperthyroidism that later progressed to Graves' ophthalmopathy. Both conserved end residues are part of each CDR3.

CDR3 protein	V gene	J gene
CASSLQGARQPQHF	TRBV28	TRBJ1-5
CASSFYGNTIYF	TRBV7-9	TRBJ1-3
CASSLDSGADQPQHF	TRBV7-8	TRBJ1-5
CSARGFVVSGGENTEAFF	TRBV20-1	TRBJ1-1
CATSRDTQYSNQPQHF	TRBV15	TRBJ1-5
CAWGVSSGNEQFF	TRBV30	TRBJ2-1
CAWRGQSSGNTIYF	TRBV30	TRBJ1-3
CASSLSIEVQPQHF	TRBV27	TRBJ1-5
CASSFGQGTEAFF	TRBV5-5	TRBJ1-1
CASSSDRSEQYF	TRBV11-2	TRBJ2-7
CASSGTVLSYEQYF	TRBV2	TRBJ2-7
CASRGGVPNQPQHF	TRBV12-3/TRBV12-4	TRBJ1-5
CASSIRTHYNEQFF	TRBV19	TRBJ2-1
CSARGGVEFQNNSPLHF	TRBV20-1	TRBJ1-6
CASSHPGQGNEKLFF	TRBV7-9	TRBJ1-4
CASSQGPGRPYNEQFF	TRBV3-1	TRBJ2-1
CASSPGGGGYTEAFF	TRBV7-2	TRBJ1-1
CASRTTGGISPLHF	TRBV7-2	TRBJ1-6
CSALGQGGGELFF	TRBV20-1	TRBJ2-2
CASSFKETQYF	TRBV5-1	TRBJ2-5
CASSFDQTSGEETQYF	TRBV27	TRBJ2-5
CASSYLETQYF	TRBV6-1	TRBJ2-5
CASSFKDRVGANVLTF	TRBV13	TRBJ2-6